A single sample gave rise to the 4 T cell receptor beta chains below, sequenced in a study of T cells after yellow fever vaccination. TCRdb re-called the 5' RACE reads through MiXCR, storing one row per CDR3 protein. The top ten hold more than 2% of the sample, which has approximately 74,000 distinct CDR3 sequences, around 6.2% seen once. Sample: CD4+ T cells sorted from PBMCs, taken less than 18 days after the first yellow fever vaccination. The receptors come from a man between 18 and 35 years old who received the YFV17D yellow fever vaccine.

This clonotype was seen at least ten times. This CDR3 is CASSPPSDRGANVLTF. CDR3 DNA sequence: TGTGCCAGCTCACCCCCATCGGACAGAGGGGCCAACGTCCTGACTTTC. The chain has TRBV18 and TRBJ2-6, with a possible D match to TRBD1 (6 bases). This CDR3 has 16 amino acids. Trimming removed 3 bases from V and 4 bases from J, with 13 bases in between. Germline values: CDR1 KGHSH, CDR2 LQKENI.

This clonotype was counted ten times or more. The chain links TRBV6-5 to TRBJ1-2; D is perhaps TRBD1 (5 bases). V was shortened by 7 bases and J by 2 bases, with 8 bases between the two germline ends. In germline, CDR1 is MNHEY, CDR2 SVGAGI. The CDR3 totals 12 residues. The CDR3 region is CASNGGNYGYTF. The DNA of the CDR3 is TGTGCCAGCAACGGGGGGAACTATGGCTACACCTTC.

This clonotype occurred many times. The DNA for the CDR3 is TGTGCCACCAGCGGCTTTGGGGAGCAGTACTTC. Its protein is CATSGFGEQYF. V is TRBV15 and J is TRBJ2-7; D is uncertain. Trimming took off 5 bases at V and 7 bases at J, with 9 bases between the two ends. CDR1 is LNHNV and CDR2 is YYDKDF in the germline V gene (reference sequence). The CDR3 is 11 amino acids. The full variable domain, with the rest looked up from reference TRBV15 and TRBJ2-7, is DAMVIQNPRYQVTQFGKPVTLSCSQTLNHNVMYWYQQKSSQAPKLLFHYYDKDFNNEADTPDNFQSRRPNTSFCFLDIRSPGLGDTAMYLCATSGFGEQYFGPGTRLTVT.

The chain is built from TRBV5-6 and TRBJ2-5; no reliable D call. The germline CDR1 and CDR2 sequences are SGHDT and YYEEEE. Trimming shortened V by 7 bases and J by 5 bases, and 18 bases separated the two germline ends. The CDR3 runs 14 residues. The CDR3 DNA reads TGTGCCAGCGGCCCCGGACCCCTCCACGAGACCCAGTACTTC. It translates to CASGPGPLHETQYF.